This T cell receptor (beta chain) was captured in a study of CD8+ T cells in alopecia areata listed by TCRdb under 2018. For the wider study: Treated patients were enrolled in an open-label pilot trial of oral tofacitinib at 5 to 10 mg twice daily for moderate-to-severe alopecia areata. Patients received tofacitinib for 6 to 18 months and were then followed off drug for 6 months to check for delayed response and recurrence. The SALT score, which quantifies the percentage of affected scalp surface area, was used to measure disease severity in treated patients. High-throughput TCRbeta sequencing was used to examine T cell clonal expansion in alopecia areata in both the C3H/HeJ mouse model and human patients. On the human side, TCRbeta sequencing was run on scalp tissue and on sorted CD4+ and CD8+ peripheral blood T cells from healthy controls and from alopecia areata patients with either patchy or totalis/universalis disease. Tofacitinib-treated patients had biopsies at baseline and at 4 and 24 weeks of treatment, with a later scalp biopsy in several patients. Clonality in the scalp was compared among normal scalp (n=4), patchy alopecia areata scalp (n=8), and alopecia totalis/universalis scalp (n=8). The RNA source kit depended on sample type: the PAXgene miRNA kit for fixed scalp, the miRNeasy kit for PBMCs, and the RNeasy kit for mouse skin. immunoSEQ multiplex PCR using 35 Vbeta forward primers and 13 Jbeta reverse primers was used to amplify TCRbeta CDR3 regions.

The full study reports these points: Compared with normal scalp, lesional scalp, particularly in alopecia totalis/universalis, had higher clonality and more expanded CD8+ clones, which suggests antigenic drive. Shared TCR sequences between patients were less evident than in mice, which may be partly attributable to HLA diversity in the patient population. During tofacitinib treatment, many expanded lesional clones stuck around in both scalp and blood, and this persistence may partly explain why relapse happens after treatment is stopped. Because the treated cohort was small and had just a single nonresponder, larger studies are needed to establish links between baseline CD8+ expansion and response. With tofacitinib, both scalp clonality and the number of expanded CD8+ clones among the top 100 scalp clones went down significantly. Unlike mouse skin, which is dominated by gammadelta T cells, normal human skin has resident alphabeta T cells that are also sequenced, and this complicates analysis of the scalp TCR repertoire.

The time point label here, explained by the study, means: 20 to 30 weeks on oral tofacitinib. The treatment or condition label, read with the paper, signifies: oral pan-JAK inhibitor, 5-10 mg twice daily. Lesional scalp punch biopsies and peripheral blood were collected from alopecia areata patients. After PBMCs were isolated by density centrifugation and stained for CD3, CD4 and CD8, a FACSAria was used to sort CD4+ and CD8+ T cells. Libraries were constructed by the immunoSEQ multiplex PCR assay. To provide template for TCR sequencing, every sample had RNA extracted and reverse transcribed into cDNA. SuperScript III was used to make first-strand cDNA, primed with a 2:1 mix of oligo-dT and random hexamers. A synthetic immune receptor repertoire was used to gauge amplification bias, and whatever bias remained was removed computationally. As for the original processing: Raw reads were preprocessed for error removal, and CDR3 was defined according to IMGT conventions as running from the conserved cysteine to phenylalanine. To get clonality, Shannon entropy was normalized by log2 of the number of productive unique TCRs and the result was subtracted from 1. Scalp TCRbeta sequences were cross-referenced with sorted blood CD4 and CD8 repertoires so that the CD4 or CD8 identity of scalp clones could be inferred. Not all clones reach the TCRdb copy of this immuneACCESS table, which keeps in-frame sequences only. Checked studies attribute under half of the gap to unresolved V genes and leave the rest unexplained. V and J calls and clone size are those listed in that table; D and trimming were worked out from the DNA. Present in this sample are 150,000 to 250,000 clones, 58% of which were seen just once. The ten largest clones add up to about 5% of the sample.

This clone was found a few times. Its recognized antigen is unknown. One base away there is no much larger clone; base qualities are not given. V and J are truncated by 0 bases and 8 bases respectively, leaving an intervening sequence of 5 bases. CDR1 and CDR2, looked up from the germline V gene (reference sequence), are SGHNT and YYREEE. The CDR3 holds 11 amino acids from the cysteine to the phenylalanine. Only the CDR3 DNA stays, 33 bases, in frame from base 1. The sequence joins TRBV5-4 to TRBJ1-1, with no confidently assigned D gene. Sequenced here: CD4+ T cells sorted from blood, sampled at week 24, from a patient treated with tofacitinib. This TCR was recovered from a human donor with alopecia areata. This receptor has the CDR3 CASSLGQEAFF. The nucleotide sequence reads as follows: TGTGCCAGCAGCTTGGGCCAGGAAGCTTTCTTT.